These 14 T cell receptor beta chains came from one sample sequenced in a study of blood T cell repertoires in COVID-19. Assay used: immunoSEQ multiplex PCR; TCRdb lists only in-frame clones, some missing. This table has around 150,000 clones, about 83% appearing once. Sequenced material: peripheral blood. These receptor sequences come from an elderly woman with acute or convalescent COVID-19.

The chain has TRBV20-1 and TRBJ2-7; 11 bases are a match to TRBD2. This CDR3 comprises 16 residues. Trimming at V came to 3 bases and at J to 3 bases, leaving 10 bases not matched to a gene. Germline V gene data show CDR1 as DFQATT and CDR2 as SNEGSKA (reference sequence). CDR3 residues: CSASRPTGTSGYEQYF. In DNA, the CDR3 is TGCAGTGCTAGTAGGCCTACCGGGACTAGCGGCTACGAGCAGTACTTC.

With regard to this clone: Within the sample, other DNA sequences also encode this same CDR3. The DNA of the CDR3 is TGTGCCAGCAGCTTAAGTTGGCAGGCTAACTATGGCTACACCTTC. This translates into CASSLSWQANYGYTF. This chain links TRBV5-4 with TRBJ1-2; D call uncertain. The CDR3 totals 15 residues. Trimming took 2 bases from V and 0 from J, leaving 11 bases between them. CDR1 SGHNT and CDR2 YYREEE come from the germline V gene (reference sequence).

This clone turned up a few times. J is TRBJ2-1 and V is TRBV11-3, with 8 bases matching TRBD2. The CDR3 is made up of 15 amino acids. Germline V gene lookup returns CDR1 SGHNT and CDR2 YENEEA. Unmatched junction bases numbered 9, after V lost 4 bases and J lost 7 bases. The CDR3 spells CASSYGGAITNEQFF. For the CDR3, the DNA is TGTGCCAGCAGCTACGGGGGGGCCATCACGAATGAGCAGTTCTTC.

This chain uses TRBV7-9 with TRBJ1-1, with 7 bases that match TRBD1. CDR1 and CDR2 (germline): SEHNR, FQNEAQ (reference sequence). The CDR3 extends over 15 amino acids. Trimming cost V 3 bases and J 1 base; bases outside gene matches: 5. CDR3: CASSLTGTENTEAFF. The CDR3 bases are TGTGCCAGCAGCTTGACCGGGACAGAGAACACTGAAGCTTTCTTT.

The chain carries TRBV19 and TRBJ1-5, with a tentative D call TRBD1 (6 bases). Germline V gene lookup returns CDR1 LNHDA and CDR2 SQIVND (reference sequence). Trimming shortened V by 7 bases and J by 3 bases, and 16 bases separated the two germline ends. CDR3 length: 15 residues. Here the CDR3 reads CASTRSGQHNQPQHF. The CDR3 bases are TGTGCCAGTACACGAAGCGGACAGCACAATCAGCCCCAGCATTTT.

This clone has only a few counts. The chain uses TRBV4-2 and TRBJ1-2; D gene uncertain. This CDR3 region has 13 residues. Trimming pared 1 base from V and 6 bases from J, leaving 9 bases between. Germline-derived CDR1 and CDR2 are LGHNA and YNFKEQ. CDR3 coding DNA: TGTGCCAGCAGCCAAGCCGAGAGGCATGGCTACACCTTC. Its protein product is CASSQAERHGYTF.

In its sample, this clone was seen a few times. V and J are TRBV14 and TRBJ1-5; 8 bases line up with TRBD1. Trimming took 5 bases from V and 6 from J; bases not matched to a gene: 3. The CDR3 sequence is 13 residues long. Germline CDR1 and CDR2: SGHDN and FVKESK. The CDR3 here is CASSTGGGQPQHF. The CDR3 coding sequence is TGTGCCAGCAGCACAGGGGGAGGTCAGCCCCAGCATTTT. Combining the CDR3 with reference TRBV14 and TRBJ1-5 gives the whole variable domain EAGVTQFPSHSVIEKGQTVTLRCDPISGHDNLYWYRRVMGKEIKFLLHFVKESKQDESGMPNNRFLAERTGGTYSTLKVQPAELEDSGVYFCASSTGGGQPQHFGDGTRLSIL.

The V and J genes are TRBV5-4 and TRBJ2-1; TRBD1 aligns across 8 bases. The CDR3 extends over 14 amino acids. The ends lost 0 bases at V and 7 bases at J; junction bases unmatched: 3. Germline V lookup: CDR1 SGHNT, CDR2 YYREEE (reference sequence). The CDR3 DNA sequence: TGTGCCAGCAGCTTGGCGGGACAGGCAAATGAGCAGTTCTTC. As protein: CASSLAGQANEQFF.

V and J are TRBV5-1 and TRBJ2-1; 10 bases align to TRBD2. The junction had 11 bases not matched to a gene; V was cut back by 4 bases and J by 10 bases. The CDR3 extends over 15 amino acids. Germline CDR1 SGHRS, CDR2 YFSETQ. The CDR3 reads CASSASLAGAGEQFF. For the CDR3, the DNA is TGCGCCAGCAGCGCCAGCCTAGCGGGAGCAGGGGAGCAGTTCTTC. Filled out from reference TRBV5-1 and TRBJ2-1, the complete variable domain reads KAGVTQTPRYLIKTRGQQVTLSCSPISGHRSVSWYQQTPGQGLQFLFEYFSETQRNKGNFPGRFSGRQFSNSRSEMNVSTLELGDSALYLCASSASLAGAGEQFFGPGTRLTVL.

Regarding this clone: Other DNA variants within this sample encode the same CDR3. The V and J genes are TRBV3-1 (or the pseudogene TRBV3-2) and TRBJ2-1, with D possibly TRBD2 on 6 matching bases. Trimming stripped 4 bases from V and 0 bases from J, with 10 bases between. The germline gives CDR1 LGHDT, CDR2 YNNKEL (reference sequence). The CDR3 has 15 amino acids. The CDR3 sequence: CASSPTGDSYNEQFF. The CDR3 DNA is TGTGCCAGCAGCCCAACGGGGGACTCCTACAATGAGCAGTTCTTC.

This clone has just a few counts. The chain links TRBV7-6 to TRBJ2-7; the match to TRBD2 covers 11 bases. The V gene's germline CDR1 is SGHVS and CDR2 FNYEAQ. The CDR3 has 16 amino acids. Trimming took 1 base from V and 1 from J; bases not matched to a gene: 3. CDR3 in DNA: TGTGCCAGCAGCTTAGTCCTAGCGGGAGGTTCCTACGAGCAGTACTTC. Translating it yields CASSLVLAGGSYEQYF.

The rearrangement joins TRBV19 to TRBJ1-2; a weak D match, TRBD1 (6 bases). The CDR3 loop spans 15 amino acids. The V end was cut by 7 bases, the J end by 8 bases, with 23 bases between. The germline V gene has CDR1 LNHDA and CDR2 SQIVND (reference sequence). The CDR3 loop is CASTALLQGAGGYTF. The CDR3 DNA reads as TGTGCCAGTACCGCGTTGTTACAGGGCGCAGGAGGCTACACCTTC.

The rearrangement joins TRBV6-6 to TRBJ1-5, with TRBD1 matching over 7 bases. The CDR3 has 13 residues. V lost 8 bases and J lost 6; bases outside the gene matches: 7. Germline CDR1 reads MNHNY; CDR2 reads SVGAGI (reference sequence). CDR3: CASGGDSVQPQHF. Written as DNA, the CDR3 is TGTGCCAGCGGTGGGGACAGTGTTCAGCCCCAGCATTTT.

The gene calls are TRBV27 and TRBJ2-3; D remains ambiguous. V dropped 0 bases and J dropped 2 bases, with 9 bases sitting between them. Per germline, CDR1 MNHEY and CDR2 SMNVEV (reference sequence). The CDR3 extends over 15 amino acids. CDR3 in amino acids: CASSLSNKFTDTQYF. The CDR3 nucleotides read TGTGCCAGCAGTTTATCAAACAAATTCACAGATACGCAGTATTTT.